This T cell receptor beta chain was sequenced in a study of blood T cell repertoires in COVID-19. Study details: The origin of the acute and convalescent COVID-19 samples was the United States, Italy and Spain. Nucleic acid was either cDNA or gDNA, and it came from T cells, B-cell-depleted T cells, or PBMCs.

This clone was seen a single time. Trimming removed 4 bases from V and 4 bases from J; junction bases left unmatched: 13. There are 16 residues in the CDR3. Germline-derived CDR1 and CDR2 are SGDLS and YYNGEE. Profiling relied on immunoSEQ multiplex PCR, and the TCRdb table lists in-frame clones only, not all of them. The repertoire consists of approximately 50,000 clones, with over 90% occurring once and the leading ten covering roughly 4.2%. The V call is TRBV9, the J call TRBJ2-5; 7 nucleotides agree with TRBD2. The specimen sequenced was peripheral blood. The sequence was collected from a man aged 50-60 years with active COVID-19. The DNA of the CDR3 is TGTGCCAGCAGCCCCTCCGGACTTCGCGGGGGAGAGACCCAGTACTTC. Amino acid sequence: CASSPSGLRGGETQYF.